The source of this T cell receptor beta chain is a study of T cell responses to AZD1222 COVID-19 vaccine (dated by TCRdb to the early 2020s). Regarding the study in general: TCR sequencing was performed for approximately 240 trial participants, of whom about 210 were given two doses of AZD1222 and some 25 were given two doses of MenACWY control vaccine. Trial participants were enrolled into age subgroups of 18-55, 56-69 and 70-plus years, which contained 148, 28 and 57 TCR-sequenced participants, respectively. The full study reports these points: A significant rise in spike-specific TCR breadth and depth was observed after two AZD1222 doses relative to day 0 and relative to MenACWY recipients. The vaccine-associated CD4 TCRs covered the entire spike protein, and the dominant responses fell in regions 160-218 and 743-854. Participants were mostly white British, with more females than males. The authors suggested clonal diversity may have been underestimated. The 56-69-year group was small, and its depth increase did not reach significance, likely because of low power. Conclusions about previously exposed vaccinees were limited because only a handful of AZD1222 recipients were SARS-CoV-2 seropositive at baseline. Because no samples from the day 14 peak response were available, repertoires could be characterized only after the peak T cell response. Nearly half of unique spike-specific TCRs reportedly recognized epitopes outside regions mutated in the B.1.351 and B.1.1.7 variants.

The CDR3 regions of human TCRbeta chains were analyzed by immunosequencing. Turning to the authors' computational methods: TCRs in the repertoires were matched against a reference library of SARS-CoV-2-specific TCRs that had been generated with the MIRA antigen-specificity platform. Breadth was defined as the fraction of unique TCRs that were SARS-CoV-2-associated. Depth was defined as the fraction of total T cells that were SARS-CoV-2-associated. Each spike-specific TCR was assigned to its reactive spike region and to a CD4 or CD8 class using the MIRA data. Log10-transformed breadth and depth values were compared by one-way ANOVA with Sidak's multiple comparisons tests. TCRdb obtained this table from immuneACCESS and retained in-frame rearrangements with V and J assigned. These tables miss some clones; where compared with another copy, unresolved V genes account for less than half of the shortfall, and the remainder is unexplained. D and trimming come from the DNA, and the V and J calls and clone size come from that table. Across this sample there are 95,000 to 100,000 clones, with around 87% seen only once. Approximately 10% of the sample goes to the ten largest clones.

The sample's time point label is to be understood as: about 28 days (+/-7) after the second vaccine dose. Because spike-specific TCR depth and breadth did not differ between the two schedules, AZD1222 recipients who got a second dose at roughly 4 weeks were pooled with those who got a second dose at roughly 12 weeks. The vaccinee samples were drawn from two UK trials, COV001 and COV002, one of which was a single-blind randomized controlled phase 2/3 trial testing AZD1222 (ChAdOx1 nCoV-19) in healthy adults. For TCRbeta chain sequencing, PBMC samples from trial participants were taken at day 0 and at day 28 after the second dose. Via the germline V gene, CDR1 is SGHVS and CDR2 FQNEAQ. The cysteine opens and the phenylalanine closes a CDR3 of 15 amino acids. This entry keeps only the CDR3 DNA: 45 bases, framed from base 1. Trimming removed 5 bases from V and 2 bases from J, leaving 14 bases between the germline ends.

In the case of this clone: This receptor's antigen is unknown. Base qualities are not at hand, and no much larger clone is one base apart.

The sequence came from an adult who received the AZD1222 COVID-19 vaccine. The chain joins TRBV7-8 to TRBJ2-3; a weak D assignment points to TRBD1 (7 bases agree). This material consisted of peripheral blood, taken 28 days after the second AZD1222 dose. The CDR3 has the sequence CASSAQGRNTDTQYF. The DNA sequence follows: TGTGCCAGCAGCGCACAGGGGAGGAACACAGATACGCAGTATTTT.